This is a list of T cell receptor beta chains from one sample in a study of neurological immune-mediated disorders. From the 5' RACE reads, TCRdb called clonotypes with MiXCR, one entry per CDR3 protein. The sample records fewer than 85,000 distinct CDR3 sequences, 4.8% being singletons. Specimen: PBMCs. These receptors all stem from a woman in her 70s with multiple sclerosis. Both conserved end residues are part of each CDR3. The D gene is left open where the match is weak. Clone size is shown for a subset of rows, as once, few, many or a class of expanded clone.

D gene	V gene	J gene	clone size	CDR3 protein	CDR3 DNA
TRBD1	TRBV27	TRBJ1-2	many	CASSRGQGLGGYTF	TGTGCCAGCAGTAGGGGACAGGGATTAGGTGGCTACACCTTC
NA	TRBV29-1	TRBJ2-1	many	CSVPILGEQFF	TGCAGCGTACCCATACTGGGTGAGCAGTTCTTC
TRBD2	TRBV7-2	TRBJ2-7	many	CASRIAGGRNEQYF	TGTGCCAGCAGAATAGCGGGAGGGAGAAACGAGCAGTACTTC
NA	TRBV25-1	TRBJ2-1	many	CASSDWPPSPEQFF	TGTGCCAGCAGTGATTGGCCCCCTTCTCCTGAGCAGTTCTTC
NA	TRBV20-1	TRBJ2-1	many	CSAHRTSSYNEQFF	TGCAGTGCCCACAGGACAAGCTCCTACAATGAGCAGTTCTTC
NA	TRBV7-8	TRBJ1-1	many	CASSLPDGGWGTEAFF	TGTGCCAGCAGCTTACCCGACGGAGGATGGGGGACTGAAGCTTTCTTT
NA	TRBV5-1	TRBJ2-2	NA	CASSSDGQKLGELFF	TGCGCCAGCAGCTCAGATGGACAGAAGCTCGGGGAGCTGTTTTTT
TRBD2	TRBV20-1	TRBJ2-3	many	CSAIPGLMSSDTQYF	TGCAGTGCTATCCCGGGACTAATGTCGTCCGATACGCAGTATTTT
NA	TRBV3-1	TRBJ2-7	few	CASRRDGSYEQYF	TGTGCCAGCAGGAGGGACGGCTCCTACGAGCAGTACTTC
TRBD1	TRBV20-1	TRBJ1-2	NA	CSAVVGQVHSYGYTF	TGCAGTGCTGTCGTGGGACAGGTCCACTCCTATGGCTACACCTTC
NA	TRBV10-1	TRBJ2-1	many	CASSEYSASVNNEQFF	TGCGCCAGCAGTGAGTATTCGGCTAGCGTTAACAATGAGCAGTTCTTC